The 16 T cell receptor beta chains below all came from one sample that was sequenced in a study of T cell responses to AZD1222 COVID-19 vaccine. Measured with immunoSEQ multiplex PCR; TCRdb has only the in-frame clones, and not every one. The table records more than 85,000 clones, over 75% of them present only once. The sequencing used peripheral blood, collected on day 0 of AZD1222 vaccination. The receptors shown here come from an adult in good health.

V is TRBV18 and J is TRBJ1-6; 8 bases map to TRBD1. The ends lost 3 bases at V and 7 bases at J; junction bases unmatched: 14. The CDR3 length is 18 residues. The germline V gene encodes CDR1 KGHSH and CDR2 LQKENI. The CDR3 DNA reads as TGTGCCAGCTCACCCCTCCCCGGACAGGGACGATTAAATTCACCCCTCCACTTT. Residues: CASSPLPGQGRLNSPLHF.

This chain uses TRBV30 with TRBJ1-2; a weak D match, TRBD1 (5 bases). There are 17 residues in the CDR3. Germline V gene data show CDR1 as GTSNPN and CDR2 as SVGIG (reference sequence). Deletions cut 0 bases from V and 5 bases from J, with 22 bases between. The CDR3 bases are TGTGCCTGGAGTGTACTAGGAGGGGATCGGGGCCAATATGGCTACACCTTC. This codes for CAWSVLGGDRGQYGYTF.

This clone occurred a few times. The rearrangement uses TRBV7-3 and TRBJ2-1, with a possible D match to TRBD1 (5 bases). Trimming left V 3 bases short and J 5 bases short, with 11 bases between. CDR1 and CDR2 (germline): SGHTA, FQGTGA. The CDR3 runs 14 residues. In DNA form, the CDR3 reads TGTGCCAGCAGCTTCCAGGGTTCGAACAATGAGCAGTTCTTC. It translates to CASSFQGSNNEQFF.

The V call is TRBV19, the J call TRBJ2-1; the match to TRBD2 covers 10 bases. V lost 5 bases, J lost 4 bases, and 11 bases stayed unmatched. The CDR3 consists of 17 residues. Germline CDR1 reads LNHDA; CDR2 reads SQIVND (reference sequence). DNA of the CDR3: TGTGCCAGTAGTCCCCGGGGTAGCGGGAGGATTTACAATGAGCAGTTCTTC. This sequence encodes CASSPRGSGRIYNEQFF.

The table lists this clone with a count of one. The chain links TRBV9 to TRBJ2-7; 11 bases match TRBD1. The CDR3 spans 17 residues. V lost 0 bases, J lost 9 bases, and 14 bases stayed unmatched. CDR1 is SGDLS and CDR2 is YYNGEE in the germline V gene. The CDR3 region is CASSVGSGRTGGGWQYF. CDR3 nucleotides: TGTGCCAGCAGCGTAGGATCTGGGAGGACAGGGGGCGGGTGGCAGTACTTC.

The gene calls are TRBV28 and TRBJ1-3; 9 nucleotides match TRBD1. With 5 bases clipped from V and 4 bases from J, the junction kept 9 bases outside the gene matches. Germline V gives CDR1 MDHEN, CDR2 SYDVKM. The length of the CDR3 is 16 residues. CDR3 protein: CASSPPTGGRGNTIYF. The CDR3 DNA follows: TGTGCCAGCAGTCCACCGACAGGGGGTCGGGGAAACACCATATATTTT.

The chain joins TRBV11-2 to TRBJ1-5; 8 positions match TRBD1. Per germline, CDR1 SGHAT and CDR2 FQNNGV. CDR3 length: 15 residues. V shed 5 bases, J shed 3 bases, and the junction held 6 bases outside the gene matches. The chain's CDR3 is CASSLDRDLNQPQHF. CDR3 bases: TGTGCCAGCAGCCTGGACAGGGATCTCAATCAGCCCCAGCATTTT.

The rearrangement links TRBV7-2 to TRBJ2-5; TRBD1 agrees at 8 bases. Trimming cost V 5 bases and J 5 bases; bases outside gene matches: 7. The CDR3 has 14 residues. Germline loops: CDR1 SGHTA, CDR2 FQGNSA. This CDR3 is CASSSSGGRETQYF. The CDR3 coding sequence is TGTGCCAGCAGCAGTTCAGGGGGCCGGGAGACCCAGTACTTC. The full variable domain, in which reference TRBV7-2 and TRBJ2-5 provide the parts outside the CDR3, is GAGVSQSPSNKVTEKGKDVELRCDPISGHTALYWYRQSLGQGLEFLIYFQGNSAPDKSGLPSDRFSAERTGGSVSTLTIQRTQQEDSAVYLCASSSSGGRETQYFGPGTRLLVL.

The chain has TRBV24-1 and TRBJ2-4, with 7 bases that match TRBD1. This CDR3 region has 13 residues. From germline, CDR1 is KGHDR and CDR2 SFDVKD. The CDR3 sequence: CATLQGFKDIQYF. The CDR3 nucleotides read TGTGCTACCCTACAGGGGTTTAAGGACATTCAGTACTTC.

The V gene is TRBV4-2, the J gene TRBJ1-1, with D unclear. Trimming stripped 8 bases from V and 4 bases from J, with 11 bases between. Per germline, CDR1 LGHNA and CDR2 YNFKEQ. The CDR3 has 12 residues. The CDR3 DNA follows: TGTGCCAGCCGAGGAGGGAGCACTGAAGCTTTCTTT. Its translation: CASRGGSTEAFF.

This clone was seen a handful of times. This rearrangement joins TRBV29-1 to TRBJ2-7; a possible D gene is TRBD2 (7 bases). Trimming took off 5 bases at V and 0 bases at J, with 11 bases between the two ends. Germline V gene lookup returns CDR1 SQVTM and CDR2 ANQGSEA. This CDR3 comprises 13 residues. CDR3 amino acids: CSVIGGASYEQYF. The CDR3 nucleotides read TGCAGCGTTATTGGGGGGGCCTCCTACGAGCAGTACTTC.

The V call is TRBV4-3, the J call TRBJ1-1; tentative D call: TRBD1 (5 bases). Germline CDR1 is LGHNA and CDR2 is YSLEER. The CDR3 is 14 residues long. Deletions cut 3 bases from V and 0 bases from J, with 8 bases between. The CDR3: CASSHGRVNTEAFF. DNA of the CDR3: TGCGCCAGCAGCCACGGCAGGGTGAACACTGAAGCTTTCTTT.

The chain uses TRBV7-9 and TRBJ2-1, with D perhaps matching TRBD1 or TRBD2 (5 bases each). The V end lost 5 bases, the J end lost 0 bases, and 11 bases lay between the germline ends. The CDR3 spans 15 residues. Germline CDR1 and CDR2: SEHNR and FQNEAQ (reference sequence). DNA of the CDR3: TGTGCCAGCAGCGGAATTGGGGGCTCCTACAATGAGCAGTTCTTC. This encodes CASSGIGGSYNEQFF.

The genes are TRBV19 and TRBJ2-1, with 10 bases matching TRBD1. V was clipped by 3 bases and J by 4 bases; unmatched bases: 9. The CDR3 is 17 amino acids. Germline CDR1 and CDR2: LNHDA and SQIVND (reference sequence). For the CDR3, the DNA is TGTGCCAGTAGTATTCTTCGGGGGGACAGGGGATACAATGAGCAGTTCTTC. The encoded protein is CASSILRGDRGYNEQFF.

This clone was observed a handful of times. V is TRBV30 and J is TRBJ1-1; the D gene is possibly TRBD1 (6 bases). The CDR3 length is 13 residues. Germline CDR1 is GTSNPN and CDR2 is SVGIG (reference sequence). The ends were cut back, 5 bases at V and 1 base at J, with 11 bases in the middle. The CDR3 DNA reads TGTGCCTGGGATTACAGGGAGAACACTGAAGCTTTCTTT. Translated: CAWDYRENTEAFF.

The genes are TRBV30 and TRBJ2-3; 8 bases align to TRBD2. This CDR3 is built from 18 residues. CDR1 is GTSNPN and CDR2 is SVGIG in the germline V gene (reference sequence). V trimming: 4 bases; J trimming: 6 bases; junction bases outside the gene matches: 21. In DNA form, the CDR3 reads TGTGCCTGGAATGCGGGTTATGGCGGGAGGAAGGAGTGGGATACGCAGTATTTT. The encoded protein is CAWNAGYGGRKEWDTQYF.